This T cell receptor (beta chain) was recovered during a study of prognosis after radiotherapy for stage I lung cancer. In the study overall: Newly diagnosed primary stage I lung tumors were present in about 15 patients, and oligometastatic NSCLC after surgical resection of the primary tumor was present in several patients. Patients received stereotactic body radiotherapy alone, with no concurrent therapy.

Genomic DNA was the source, and TCR beta CDR3 was amplified from it by two-round multiplex PCR. Amplification during the initial PCR round employed primers specific to each TRBV and TRBJ gene. In TCRdb, the multiplex PCR reads were re-called with MiXCR into one record per CDR3 protein. The sample lists approximately 28,000 distinct CDR3 sequences; about 30% were seen once. In this sample, this clonotype turned up many times. V gave up 4 bases and J gave up 1 base; unmatched junction bases: 3. The CDR3 is made up of 14 amino acids. The germline gives CDR1 SGHDN, CDR2 FVKESK. This receptor was obtained from a donor aged 50 or older with non-small cell lung cancer. The chain links TRBV14 to TRBJ1-1; TRBD1 agrees at 7 bases. This material consisted of PBMCs, taken before or after stereotactic body radiation therapy (not recorded which). The CDR3 spells CASSPDRENTEAFF. Here the CDR3 DNA reads TGTGCCAGCAGCCCCGACAGGGAGAACACTGAAGCTTTCTTT.